This T cell receptor (beta chain) originates from a study of neurological immune-mediated disorders. The making of cDNA relied on 5'RACE with 10-nucleotide random UMIs. TCRdb called the 5' RACE reads again in MiXCR, with one record for every CDR3 protein. The repertoire has about 62,000 distinct CDR3 sequences, about 4% of them found once; the top ten carry around 2.1%. This clonotype has ten or more counts. Its antigen is as yet unknown. V was pared by 2 bases and J by 4 bases, with 6 bases of the junction left unmatched. Germline values: CDR1 DFQATT, CDR2 SNEGSKA (reference sequence). The CDR3 sequence is 15 residues long. Study findings and constraints: Private repertoires in all groups were suggested by the absence of shared CDR3 amino acid sequences among expanded clones across subjects. In HTLV-1-associated myelopathy, TCR clonal expansion was greatest, whereas multiple sclerosis had the least, falling below healthy controls. Phylogenetic grouping assigned the repertoires of 18 of 34 multiple sclerosis patients to a single related-CDR3 cluster, which may represent a signature.

V and J are TRBV20-1 and TRBJ2-1; TRBD2 matches at 9 bases. The receptor comes from a woman aged 50 to 65 with multiple sclerosis. Sequencing input: PBMCs. CDR3 sequence (DNA): TGCAGTGCTAGACCGGGACTAGCAGGGTACAATGAGCAGTTCTTC. Encoded protein: CSARPGLAGYNEQFF.